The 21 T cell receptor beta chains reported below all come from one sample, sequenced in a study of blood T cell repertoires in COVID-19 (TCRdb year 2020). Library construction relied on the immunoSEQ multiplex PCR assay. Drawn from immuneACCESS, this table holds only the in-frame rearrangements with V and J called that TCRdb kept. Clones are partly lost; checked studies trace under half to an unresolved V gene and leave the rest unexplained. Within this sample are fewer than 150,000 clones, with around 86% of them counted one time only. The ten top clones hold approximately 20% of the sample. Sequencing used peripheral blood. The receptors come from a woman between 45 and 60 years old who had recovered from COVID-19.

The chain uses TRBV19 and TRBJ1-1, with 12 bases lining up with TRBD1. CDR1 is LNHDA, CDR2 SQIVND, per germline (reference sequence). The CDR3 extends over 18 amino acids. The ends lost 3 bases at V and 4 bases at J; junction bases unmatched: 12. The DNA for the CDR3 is TGTGCCAGTAGTATCGGTCCCGGGACAGGGGGCTATGGCACTGAAGCTTTCTTT. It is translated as CASSIGPGTGGYGTEAFF.

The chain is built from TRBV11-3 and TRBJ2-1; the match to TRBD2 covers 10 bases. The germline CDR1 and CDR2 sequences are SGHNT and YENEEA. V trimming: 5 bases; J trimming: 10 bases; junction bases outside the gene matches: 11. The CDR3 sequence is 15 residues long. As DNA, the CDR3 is TGTGCCAGCAGCCCCAGTCTCGCTAGCGGGAGCGAGCAGTTCTTC. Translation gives CASSPSLASGSEQFF.

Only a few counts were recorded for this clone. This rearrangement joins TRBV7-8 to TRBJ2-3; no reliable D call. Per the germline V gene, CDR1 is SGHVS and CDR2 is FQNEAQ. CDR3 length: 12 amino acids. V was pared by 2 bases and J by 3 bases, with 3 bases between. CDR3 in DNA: TGTGCCAGCAGCTTATCAACAGATACGCAGTATTTT. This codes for CASSLSTDTQYF.

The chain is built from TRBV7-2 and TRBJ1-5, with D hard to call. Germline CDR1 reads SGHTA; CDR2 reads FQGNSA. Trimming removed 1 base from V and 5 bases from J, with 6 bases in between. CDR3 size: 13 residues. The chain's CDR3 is CASSLGLDQPQHF. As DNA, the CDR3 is TGTGCCAGCAGCTTAGGGCTCGATCAGCCCCAGCATTTT.

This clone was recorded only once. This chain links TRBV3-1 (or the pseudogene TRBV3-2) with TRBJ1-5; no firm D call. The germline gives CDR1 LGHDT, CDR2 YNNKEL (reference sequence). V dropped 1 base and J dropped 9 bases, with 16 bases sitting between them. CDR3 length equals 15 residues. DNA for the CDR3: TGTGCCAGCAGCCAAGCCGCCGGGATATCGTCGCCCCAGCATTTT. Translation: CASSQAAGISSPQHF.

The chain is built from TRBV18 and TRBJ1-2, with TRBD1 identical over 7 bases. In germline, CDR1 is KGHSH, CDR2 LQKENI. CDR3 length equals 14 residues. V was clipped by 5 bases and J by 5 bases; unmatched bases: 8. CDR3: CASSINRGDYGYTF. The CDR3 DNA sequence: TGTGCCAGCTCAATAAACAGGGGCGATTATGGCTACACCTTC.

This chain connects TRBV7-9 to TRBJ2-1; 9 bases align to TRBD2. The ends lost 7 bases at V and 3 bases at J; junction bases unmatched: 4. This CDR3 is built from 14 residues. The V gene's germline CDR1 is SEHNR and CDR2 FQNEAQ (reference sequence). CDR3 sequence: CASKRGEHYNEQFF. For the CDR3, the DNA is TGTGCCAGCAAGCGGGGGGAGCACTACAATGAGCAGTTCTTC.

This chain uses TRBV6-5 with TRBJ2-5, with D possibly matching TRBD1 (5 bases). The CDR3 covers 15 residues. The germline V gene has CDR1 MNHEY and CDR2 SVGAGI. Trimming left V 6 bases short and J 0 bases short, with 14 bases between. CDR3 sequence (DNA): TGTGCCAGCAGCGACCCGTGGGGCAACCAAGAGACCCAGTACTTC. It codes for CASSDPWGNQETQYF.

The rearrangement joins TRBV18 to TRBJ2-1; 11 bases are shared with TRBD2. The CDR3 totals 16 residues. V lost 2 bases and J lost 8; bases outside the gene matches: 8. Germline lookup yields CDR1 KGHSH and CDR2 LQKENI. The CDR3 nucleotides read TGTGCCAGCTCACCAATTACTAGCGGGGGCAAACATGAGCAGTTCTTC. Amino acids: CASSPITSGGKHEQFF.

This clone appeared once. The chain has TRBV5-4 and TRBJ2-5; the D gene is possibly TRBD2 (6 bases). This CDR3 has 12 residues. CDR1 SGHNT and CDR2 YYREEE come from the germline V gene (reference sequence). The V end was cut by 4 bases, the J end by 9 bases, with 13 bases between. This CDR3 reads CASSLPREAQYF. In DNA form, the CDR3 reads TGTGCCAGCAGCCTTCCAAGGGAGGCCCAGTACTTC.

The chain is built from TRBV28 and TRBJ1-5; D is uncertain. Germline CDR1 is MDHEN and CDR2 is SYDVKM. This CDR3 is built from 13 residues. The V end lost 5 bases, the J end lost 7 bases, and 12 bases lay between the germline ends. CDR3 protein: CASSSTLGQPQHF. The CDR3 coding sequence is TGTGCCAGCAGTAGCACCCTAGGACAGCCCCAGCATTTT.

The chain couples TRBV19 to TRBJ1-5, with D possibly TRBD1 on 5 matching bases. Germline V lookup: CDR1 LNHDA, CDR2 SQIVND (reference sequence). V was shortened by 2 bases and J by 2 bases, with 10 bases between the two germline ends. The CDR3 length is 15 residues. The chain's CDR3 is CASSIYWGGNQPQHF. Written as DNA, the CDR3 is TGTGCCAGTAGTATATATTGGGGCGGCAATCAGCCCCAGCATTTT.

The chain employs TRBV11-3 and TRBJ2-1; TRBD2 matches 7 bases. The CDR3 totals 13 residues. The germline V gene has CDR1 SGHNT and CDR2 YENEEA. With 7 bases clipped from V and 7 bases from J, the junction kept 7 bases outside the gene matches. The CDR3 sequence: CASINLLANEQFF. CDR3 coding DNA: TGTGCCAGCATCAACTTACTAGCGAATGAGCAGTTCTTC. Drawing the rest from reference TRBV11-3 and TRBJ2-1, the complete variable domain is EAGVVQSPRYKIIEKKQPVAFWCNPISGHNTLYWYLQNLGQGPELLIRYENEEAVDDSQLPKDRFSAERLKGVDSTLKIQPAELGDSAVYLCASINLLANEQFFGPGTRLTVL.

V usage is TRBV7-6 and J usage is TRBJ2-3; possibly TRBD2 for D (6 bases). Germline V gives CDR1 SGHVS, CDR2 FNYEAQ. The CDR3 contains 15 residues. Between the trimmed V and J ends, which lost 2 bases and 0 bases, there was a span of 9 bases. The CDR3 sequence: CASSLRGASTDTQYF. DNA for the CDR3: TGTGCCAGCAGCTTACGCGGGGCGAGCACAGATACGCAGTATTTT.

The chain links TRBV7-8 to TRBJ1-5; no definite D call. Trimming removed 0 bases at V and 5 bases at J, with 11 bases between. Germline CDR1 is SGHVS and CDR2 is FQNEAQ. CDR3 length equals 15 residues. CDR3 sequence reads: CASSLAGVWDQPQHF. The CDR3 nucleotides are TGTGCCAGCAGCTTAGCGGGAGTATGGGATCAGCCCCAGCATTTT.

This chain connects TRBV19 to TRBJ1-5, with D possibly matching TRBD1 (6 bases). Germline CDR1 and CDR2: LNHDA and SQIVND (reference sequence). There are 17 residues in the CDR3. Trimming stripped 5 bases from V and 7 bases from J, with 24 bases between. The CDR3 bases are TGTGCCAGTAGTCCCCACGGTAGCAGGGGAGTAGTCCAGCCCCAGCATTTT. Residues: CASSPHGSRGVVQPQHF.

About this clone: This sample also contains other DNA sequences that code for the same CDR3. This CDR3 reads CSVGGLNTEAFF. CDR3 DNA: TGCAGCGTTGGCGGCTTGAACACTGAAGCTTTCTTT. J is TRBJ1-1 and V is TRBV29-1; D gene uncertain. V dropped 4 bases and J dropped 0 bases, with 6 bases sitting between them. The CDR3 is 12 residues long. Per germline, CDR1 SQVTM and CDR2 ANQGSEA.

Written as DNA, the CDR3 is TGTGCCATCAGAAAGGACGATATTAGGGGCTCCTACGAGCAGTACTTC. It translates to CAIRKDDIRGSYEQYF. The chain recombines TRBV10-3 with TRBJ2-7, with D maybe TRBD1 (5 bases). Looked up from germline, CDR1 is ENHRY and CDR2 is SYGVKD. The CDR3 contains 16 residues. V dropped 6 bases and J dropped 0 bases, with 18 bases sitting between them.

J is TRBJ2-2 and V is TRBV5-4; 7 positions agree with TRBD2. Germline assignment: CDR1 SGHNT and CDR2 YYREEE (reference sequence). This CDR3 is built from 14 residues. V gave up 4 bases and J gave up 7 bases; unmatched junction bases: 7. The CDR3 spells CASSARGRVGELFF. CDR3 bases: TGTGCCAGCAGCGCGCGGGGGAGAGTCGGGGAGCTGTTTTTT.

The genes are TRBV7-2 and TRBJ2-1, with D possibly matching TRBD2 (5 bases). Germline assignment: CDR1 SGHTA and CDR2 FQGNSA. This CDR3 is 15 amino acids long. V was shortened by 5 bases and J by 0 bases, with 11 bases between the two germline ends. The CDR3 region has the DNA TGTGCCAGCAGCCCCAGCGGCGACTCCTACAATGAGCAGTTCTTC. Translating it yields CASSPSGDSYNEQFF.

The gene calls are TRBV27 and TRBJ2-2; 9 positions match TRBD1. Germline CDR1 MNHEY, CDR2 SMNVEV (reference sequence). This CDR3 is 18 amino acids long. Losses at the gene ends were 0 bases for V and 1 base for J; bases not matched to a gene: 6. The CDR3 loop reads CASSLSTVGQGNTGELFF. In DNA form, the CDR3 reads TGTGCCAGCAGTTTATCAACTGTGGGACAGGGGAACACCGGGGAGCTGTTTTTT.